This T cell receptor beta chain was profiled in a study of beta chain features in type 1 diabetes. Overall study: The number of sorted cells examined across all samples was under 140,000,000.

Germline CDR1 DFQATT, CDR2 SNEGSKA (reference sequence). The CDR3 length is 11 residues. As every portion of the isolated RNA was reverse transcribed, the sequencing read expressed TCRB transcripts. Here immunoSEQ multiplex PCR was the method, and the copy in TCRdb shows in-frame clones only, minus some. This table holds a few hundred thousand clones, approximately 15% found once. The authors took one heparinised blood draw, averaging roughly 120 mL, from each donor. Sorted populations were all over 95% pure. Comment on this clone: The junction does not match germline at one end; this may be a read error.

The specimen was naive CD4+ T cells from blood. This sequence joins TRBV20-1 and TRBJ2-5; no firm D call. The TCR comes from a man aged 25-45 years in good health. CDR3 bases: TGCAGGGCTACCTTCCAAGAGACCCAGTACTTC. It yields the protein CRATFQETQYF.